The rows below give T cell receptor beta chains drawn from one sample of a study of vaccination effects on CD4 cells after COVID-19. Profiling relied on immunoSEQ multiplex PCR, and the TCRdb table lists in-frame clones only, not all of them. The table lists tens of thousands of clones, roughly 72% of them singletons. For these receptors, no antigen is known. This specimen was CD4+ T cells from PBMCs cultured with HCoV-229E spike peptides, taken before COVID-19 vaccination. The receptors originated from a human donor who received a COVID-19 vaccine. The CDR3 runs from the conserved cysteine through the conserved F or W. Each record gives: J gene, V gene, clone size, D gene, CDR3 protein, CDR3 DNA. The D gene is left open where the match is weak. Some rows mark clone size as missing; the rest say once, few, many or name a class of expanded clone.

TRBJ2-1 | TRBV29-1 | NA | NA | CSVGGAGFTGEQFF | TGCAGCGTTGGGGGGGCGGGGTTTACGGGGGAGCAGTTCTTC
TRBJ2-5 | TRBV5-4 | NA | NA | CTSSPNRELWETQYF | TGTACCAGCAGCCCTAACAGGGAACTTTGGGAGACCCAGTACTTC
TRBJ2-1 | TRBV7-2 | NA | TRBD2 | CASSPGGGLAGPSEQFF | TGTGCCAGCAGCCCCGGGGGGGGACTAGCGGGTCCCTCCGAGCAGTTCTTC
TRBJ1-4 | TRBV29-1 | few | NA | CSVVTDGEKLFF | TGCAGCGTTGTGACAGACGGGGAAAAACTGTTTTTT
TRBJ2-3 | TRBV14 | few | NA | CASSQGRGLVRDTQYF | TGTGCCAGCAGCCAAGGTCGGGGCCTTGTCCGCGATACGCAGTATTTT
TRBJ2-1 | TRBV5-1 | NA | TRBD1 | CASSLVVLGGQGSYNEQFF | TGCGCCAGCAGCTTGGTAGTCTTAGGGGGACAGGGTTCCTACAATGAGCAGTTCTTC
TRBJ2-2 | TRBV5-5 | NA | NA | CASSRRSGYGAGELFF | TGTGCCAGCAGCAGGAGGTCTGGGTACGGTGCCGGGGAGCTGTTTTTT
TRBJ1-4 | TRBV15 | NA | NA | CATSRATRGLLWEKLFF | TGTGCCACCAGCAGAGCAACACGGGGACTTCTGTGGGAAAAACTGTTTTTT
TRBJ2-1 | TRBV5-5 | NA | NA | CASSSKPGNEQFF | TGTGCCAGCAGTTCAAAACCGGGCAATGAGCAGTTCTTC
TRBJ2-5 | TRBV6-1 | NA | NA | CASSERHFQETQYF | TGTGCCAGCAGTGAAAGACATTTTCAAGAGACCCAGTACTTC
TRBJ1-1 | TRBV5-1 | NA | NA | CASSLSLGGGDTEAFF | TGCGCCAGCAGCTTGTCCCTAGGAGGGGGGGACACTGAAGCTTTCTTT
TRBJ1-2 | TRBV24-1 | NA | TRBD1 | CATSDSRGRRLGYTF | TGTGCCACCAGTGATTCAAGGGGGCGCCGGCTTGGCTACACCTTC
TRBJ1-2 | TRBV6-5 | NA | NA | CASSYGEDYYGYTF | TGTGCCAGCAGTTACGGAGAAGACTACTATGGCTACACCTTC
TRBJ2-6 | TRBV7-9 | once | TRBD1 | CASSSDRVSGANVLTF | TGTGCCAGCAGCTCGGACAGGGTTTCTGGGGCCAACGTCCTGACTTTC
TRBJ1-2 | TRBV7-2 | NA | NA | CASSQPGTNYGYTF | TGTGCCAGCTCCCAACCAGGGACTAACTATGGCTACACCTTC
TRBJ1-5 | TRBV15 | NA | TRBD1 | CATSRQTGDLQPQHF | TGTGCCACCAGCAGACAAACAGGGGATCTTCAGCCCCAGCATTTT
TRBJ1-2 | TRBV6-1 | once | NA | CASSEGGRPMGYTF | TGTGCCAGCAGTGAAGGAGGACGGCCTATGGGCTACACCTTC
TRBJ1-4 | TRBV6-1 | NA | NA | CASSEMGGTNEKLFF | TGTGCCAGCAGTGAAATGGGGGGGACTAATGAAAAACTGTTTTTT
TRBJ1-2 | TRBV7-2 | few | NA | CASSPGTVQHGYTF | TGTGCCAGCAGCCCGGGGACCGTCCAACATGGCTACACCTTC
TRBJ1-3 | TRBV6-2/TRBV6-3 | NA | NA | CASSGRPWTDSGNTIYF | TGTGCCAGCAGCGGACGCCCTTGGACCGACTCTGGAAACACCATATATTTT
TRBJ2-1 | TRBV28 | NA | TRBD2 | CASSRGGSYNEQFF | TGTGCCAGCAGCCGGGGGGGGTCCTACAATGAGCAGTTCTTC
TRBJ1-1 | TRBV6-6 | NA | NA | CASSYRPNTEAFF | TGTGCCAGCAGTTACAGGCCGAACACTGAAGCTTTCTTT
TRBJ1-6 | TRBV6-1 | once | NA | CASSEGGRGGYGYNSPLHF | TGTGCCAGCAGTGAAGGGGGTCGGGGGGGCTATGGATATAATTCACCCCTCCACTTT
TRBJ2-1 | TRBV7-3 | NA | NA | CASSPRGAIPYNEQFF | TGTGCCAGCAGCCCCCGTGGGGCCATCCCCTACAATGAGCAGTTCTTC
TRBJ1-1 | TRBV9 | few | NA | CASSASLNTEAFF | TGTGCCAGCAGCGCTAGTCTGAACACTGAAGCTTTCTTT
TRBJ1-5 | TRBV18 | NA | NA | CASSPRTDNQPQHF | TGTGCCAGCTCACCAAGGACGGATAATCAGCCCCAGCATTTT
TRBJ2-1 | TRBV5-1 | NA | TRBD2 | CASRLTSGGIKQFF | TGCGCCAGCAGACTTACTAGCGGGGGCATAAAGCAGTTCTTC
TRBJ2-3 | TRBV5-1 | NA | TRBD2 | CASSDGLAADTQYF | TGCGCCAGCAGCGATGGACTAGCGGCAGATACGCAGTATTTT
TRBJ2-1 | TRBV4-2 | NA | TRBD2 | CASSQDTAGGPDEQFF | TGTGCCAGCAGCCAAGATACAGCGGGGGGCCCCGATGAGCAGTTCTTC
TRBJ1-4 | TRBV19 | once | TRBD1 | CASSLGQLNEKLFF | TGTGCCAGTAGTCTGGGACAGCTAAATGAAAAACTGTTTTTT
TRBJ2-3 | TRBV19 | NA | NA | CASSLNNLPGATDTQYF | TGTGCCAGTAGTCTGAATAATCTACCCGGAGCCACAGATACGCAGTATTTT
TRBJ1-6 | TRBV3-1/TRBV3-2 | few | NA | CASSQNLGQFNSPLHF | TGTGCCAGCAGCCAAAATTTGGGGCAGTTCAATTCACCCCTCCACTTT
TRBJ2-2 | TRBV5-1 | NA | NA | CASLGGPGTGELFF | TGCGCCAGTTTAGGGGGGCCGGGCACCGGGGAGCTGTTTTTT
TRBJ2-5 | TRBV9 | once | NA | CASSVLGGHQETQYF | TGTGCCAGCAGCGTATTGGGCGGACACCAAGAGACCCAGTACTTC
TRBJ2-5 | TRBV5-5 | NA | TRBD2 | CASSFESARLAGGPQETQYF | TGTGCCAGCAGCTTTGAAAGTGCTCGACTAGCGGGGGGACCCCAAGAGACCCAGTACTTC
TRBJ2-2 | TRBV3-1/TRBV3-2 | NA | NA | CASSPGVAGGNLGFF | NA
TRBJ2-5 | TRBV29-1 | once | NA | CSVGKETQYF | TGCAGCGTAGGAAAAGAGACCCAGTACTTC
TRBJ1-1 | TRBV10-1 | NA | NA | CASSERWGRTEAFF | TGCGCCAGCAGTGAGAGGTGGGGGCGAACTGAAGCTTTCTTT
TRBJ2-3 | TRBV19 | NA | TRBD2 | CASSLGGAVDTQYF | TGTGCCAGTAGCCTCGGGGGGGCCGTGGATACGCAGTATTTT
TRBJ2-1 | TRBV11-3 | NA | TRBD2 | CASSTGLAGGNEQFF | TGTGCCAGCAGCACGGGACTAGCGGGGGGGAATGAGCAGTTCTTC
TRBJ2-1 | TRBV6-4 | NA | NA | CASSDSRGSYNEQFF | TGTGCCAGCAGTGACTCGAGGGGTTCCTACAATGAGCAGTTCTTC
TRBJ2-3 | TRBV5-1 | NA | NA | CASSLRTGRTDTQYF | TGCGCCAGCAGCTTGCGTACAGGGCGCACAGATACGCAGTATTTT
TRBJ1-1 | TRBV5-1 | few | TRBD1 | CASTLGQGSTEAFF | TGCGCCAGCACCCTGGGACAGGGGAGCACTGAAGCTTTCTTT
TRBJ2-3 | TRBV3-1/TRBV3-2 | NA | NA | CASSQMSGSTDTQYF | TGTGCCAGCAGTCAAATGTCAGGGAGCACAGATACGCAGTATTTT
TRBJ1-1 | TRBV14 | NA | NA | CASSQDRYPNTEAFF | TGTGCCAGCAGCCAAGATCGGTACCCGAACACTGAAGCTTTCTTT